The sequence of this T cell receptor beta chain was determined in a study of T cell responses to AZD1222 COVID-19 vaccine (dated by TCRdb to the early 2020s). With respect to the entire study: A total of about 250 trial participants underwent TCR sequencing, of whom 207 had received two doses of AZD1222 and around 25 had received two doses of the MenACWY control vaccine. Enrollment into the trials was organized by age into subgroups of 18-55, 56-69 and 70-plus years, and those subgroups contained around 150, 28 and 57 TCR-sequenced participants, respectively.

In the case of this clone: No cognate antigen has been identified for it. Per-nucleotide qualities are absent, and no much larger clonotype sits a single base away.

Study-wide findings and limitations: CD4 TCRs associated with the vaccine covered the entire spike protein, and the dominant responses were in regions 160-218 and 743-854. Nearly half of unique spike-specific TCRs reportedly recognized epitopes outside regions mutated in the B.1.351 and B.1.1.7 variants. In the small 56-69-year group, the increase in depth fell short of significance, most likely because of low power. After two AZD1222 doses, spike-specific TCR breadth and depth were significantly higher than at day 0 and than in MenACWY recipients. Conclusions about previously exposed vaccinees were limited because only six AZD1222 recipients were SARS-CoV-2 seropositive at baseline. No day 14 peak-response samples were available, so repertoires were characterized only after the peak T cell response. Participants were mostly white British and included more females than males, and it was suggested by the authors that clonal diversity may have been underestimated.

The CDR3 regions of human TCRbeta chains were analyzed by immunosequencing. Per the source publication's procedure: Repertoire TCRs were matched against a reference library of SARS-CoV-2-specific TCRs generated with the MIRA antigen-specificity platform. Breadth was defined as the fraction of unique TCRs that were SARS-CoV-2-associated, and depth was defined as the fraction of total T cells that were SARS-CoV-2-associated. Using the MIRA data, each spike-specific TCR was assigned both to the spike region to which the TCR was reactive and to a CD4 or CD8 class. Log10-transformed breadth and depth values were compared by one-way ANOVA with Sidak's multiple comparisons tests. The table comes from immuneACCESS by way of TCRdb, which keeps in-frame sequences with V and J called. Part of the clones is missing from these tables; in studies checked, under half for an unresolved V gene and the rest for unknown reasons. That table is the source of V, J and clone size, and D and trimming were worked out from the DNA. For this sample the table gives 95,000 to 100,000 clones, of which 70% to 85% were detected only once. 12% to 15% of the sample is held by the ten biggest clonotypes.

The time point tag for this specimen amounts to: about 28 days (+/-7) after the second vaccine dose. AZD1222 recipients whose second dose came at about 4 weeks and those whose second dose came at about 12 weeks were combined into one group, since spike-specific TCR depth and breadth did not differ between the two schedules. Vaccinee samples were obtained from the UK trials COV001 and COV002, which included a single-blind randomized controlled phase 2/3 trial of AZD1222 (ChAdOx1 nCoV-19) in healthy adults. For TCRbeta chain sequencing, PBMC samples were collected from trial participants at day 0 and at day 28 after the second dose. Unmatched junction bases come to 5, with V trimmed by 6 bases and J by 5 bases. The CDR3, cysteine through phenylalanine, is 14 amino acids long. The kept DNA is CDR3 alone, 42 bases in frame from the first base. Sequences MNHEY (CDR1) and SVGEGT (CDR2) are obtained from the germline V gene.

The sample was peripheral blood, taken 28 days after the second AZD1222 dose. Recombination joined TRBV6-2 or TRBV6-3 with TRBJ2-7; 12 bases in between match TRBD2. This TCR was recovered from an adult who received the AZD1222 COVID-19 vaccine. The nucleotides read TGTGCCAGCAGCTGGACTAGCGGGACCCACGAGCAGTACTTC. It translates to CASSWTSGTHEQYF.